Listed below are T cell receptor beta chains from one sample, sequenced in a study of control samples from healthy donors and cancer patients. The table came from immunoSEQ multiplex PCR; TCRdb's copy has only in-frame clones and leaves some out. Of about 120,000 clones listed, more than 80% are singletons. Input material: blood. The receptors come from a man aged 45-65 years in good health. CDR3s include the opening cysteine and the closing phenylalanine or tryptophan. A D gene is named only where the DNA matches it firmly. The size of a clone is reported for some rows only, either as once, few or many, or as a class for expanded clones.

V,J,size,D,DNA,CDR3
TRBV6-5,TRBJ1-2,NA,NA,TGTGCCAGCAGCCCCGACAAGAACTATGGCTACACCTTC,CASSPDKNYGYTF
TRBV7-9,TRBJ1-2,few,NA,TGTGCCAGCAGCTTGGGGGAGGTCTATGGCTACACCTTC,CASSLGEVYGYTF
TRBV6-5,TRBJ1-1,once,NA,TGTGCCAGCAGTTACCAAGGCGTGGAAGCTTTCTTT,CASSYQGVEAFF
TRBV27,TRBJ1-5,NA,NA,TGTGCCAGCAGTTTACAGGCCTATAGCCAGCCCCAGCATTTT,CASSLQAYSQPQHF
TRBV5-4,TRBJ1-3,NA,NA,TGTGCCAGCAGTCGAATAGGGACAACGGGAAACACCATATATTTT,CASSRIGTTGNTIYF
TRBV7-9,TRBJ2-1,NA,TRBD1,TGTGCCAGCAGCATCCGGGACAGGGCCGACAATGAGCAGTTCTTC,CASSIRDRADNEQFF
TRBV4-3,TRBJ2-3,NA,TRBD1,TGCGCCAGCAGCCAAGGGTCAGGGGGCCTGTATACGCAGTATTTT,CASSQGSGGLYTQYF
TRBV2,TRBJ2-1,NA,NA,TGTGCCAGCTCTCCCGCCGGGCTTCCCAATGAGCAGTTCTTC,CASSPAGLPNEQFF
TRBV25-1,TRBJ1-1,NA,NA,TGTGCCAGCAGCGAGGACTGGGATGAAGCTTTCTTT,CASSEDWDEAFF
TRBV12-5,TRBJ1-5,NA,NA,TGTGCTAGTGGTAAGGGGACCCATCAGCCCCAGCATTTT,CASGKGTHQPQHF
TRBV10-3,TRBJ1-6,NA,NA,TGTGCCATCAGCAGCGCTGTGGATAATTCACCCCTCCACTTT,CAISSAVDNSPLHF
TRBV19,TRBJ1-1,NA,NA,TGTGCCAGTAGTATCCTCCGGGGCCCTAACACTGAAGCTTTCTTT,CASSILRGPNTEAFF
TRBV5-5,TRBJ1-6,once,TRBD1,TGTGCCAGCAGCCCCCGGGACAGGGGTCTCCTTTATAATTCACCCCTCCACTTT,CASSPRDRGLLYNSPLHF
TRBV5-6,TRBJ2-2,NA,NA,TGTGCCAGCAGCTTGAAAGAGGTCAGGCGAACGGACGGGGAGCTGTTTTTT,CASSLKEVRRTDGELFF
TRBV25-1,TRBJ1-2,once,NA,TGTGCCAGCAGTTCTCCAGGGTATGGCTACACCTTC,CASSSPGYGYTF
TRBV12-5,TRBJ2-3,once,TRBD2,TGTGCTAGTGGTTTGGTCGACCGACTAGCGGGGGGGCCCCACCGGAGAGATACGCAGTATTTT,CASGLVDRLAGGPHRRDTQYF
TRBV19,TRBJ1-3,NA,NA,TGTGCCAGTAAAGGGTTGGGAAACACCATATATTTT,CASKGLGNTIYF
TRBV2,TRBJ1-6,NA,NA,TGTGCCAGCAGTGAACGTAATTCACCCCTCCACTTT,CASSERNSPLHF
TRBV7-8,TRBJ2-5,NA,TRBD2,TGTGCCAGCAGCTTGATCGGGGCGGGGGGAGCCGAGACCCAGTACTTC,CASSLIGAGGAETQYF
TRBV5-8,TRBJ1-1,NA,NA,TGTGCCAGCAGTATGCTGGACGGGGGCATCACTGAAGCTTTCTTT,CASSMLDGGITEAFF
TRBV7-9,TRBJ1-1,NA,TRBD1,TGTGCCAGCAGCTTATCCTCTGGGACAGTCACTGAAGCTTTCTTT,CASSLSSGTVTEAFF
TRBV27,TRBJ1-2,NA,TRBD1,TGTGCCAGCAGGGGACAGGGACTTATTTATGGCTACACCTTC,CASRGQGLIYGYTF
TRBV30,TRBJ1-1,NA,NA,TGTGCCTGGTCTAGGAACACTGAAGCTTTCTTT,CAWSRNTEAFF
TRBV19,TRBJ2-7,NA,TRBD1,TGTGCCAGTAGTATAGGACAGGGGAGAAGCGAGCAGTACTTC,CASSIGQGRSEQYF
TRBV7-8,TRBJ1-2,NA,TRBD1,TGTGCCAGCAGCCAACAGGGGATCGATGGCTACACCTTC,CASSQQGIDGYTF
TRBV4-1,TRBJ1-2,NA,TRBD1,TGCGCCAGCAGCCGACCGGGACAGGACTTCTATGGCTACACCTTC,CASSRPGQDFYGYTF
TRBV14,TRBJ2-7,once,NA,TGTGCCAGCAGCCCAGGACAGACCTACGAGCAGTACTTC,CASSPGQTYEQYF
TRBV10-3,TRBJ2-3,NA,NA,TGTGCCATCAGTGTCCGACGCGGGGATACGCAGTATTTT,CAISVRRGDTQYF
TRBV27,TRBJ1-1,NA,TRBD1,TGTGCCAGCAGGCAGGGGGGGTGGGCTGAAGCTTTCTTT,CASRQGGWAEAFF
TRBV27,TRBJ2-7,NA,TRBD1,TGTGCCAGCAGCGGACAGGGAAGGTCCTACGAGCAGTACTTC,CASSGQGRSYEQYF
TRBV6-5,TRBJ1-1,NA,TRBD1,TGTGCCAGCAGTTACTGGGGACAGTCGAACACTGAAGCTTTCTTT,CASSYWGQSNTEAFF
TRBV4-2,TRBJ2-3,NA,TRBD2,TGTGCCAGCAGCCAAGAAGCGGGGGGCAGCACAGATACGCAGTATTTT,CASSQEAGGSTDTQYF
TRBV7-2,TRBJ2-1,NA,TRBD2,TGTGCCAGCAGCTTAGATCTAGCGGGGGGACCCTCCTACAATGAGCAGTTCTTC,CASSLDLAGGPSYNEQFF
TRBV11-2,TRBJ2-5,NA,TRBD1,TGTGCCAGCAGCTCGGACAGGGGAGAGACCCAGTACTTC,CASSSDRGETQYF
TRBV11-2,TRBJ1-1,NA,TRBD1,TGTGCCAGCAGCCCCCCGGGACAGGGTGAAGCTTTCTTT,CASSPPGQGEAFF
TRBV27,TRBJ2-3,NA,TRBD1,TGTGCCAGCAGTTCCTCCCTGGGACAGGGGGACTCAGATACGCAGTATTTT,CASSSSLGQGDSDTQYF
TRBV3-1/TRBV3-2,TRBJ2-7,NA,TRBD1,TGTGCCAGCAGAGTGACAGGGTCAGGCTCCTACGAGCAGTACTTC,CASRVTGSGSYEQYF
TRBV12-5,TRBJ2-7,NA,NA,TGTGCTAGTGGTAGGTCAGGGGTCTACGAGCAGTACTTC,CASGRSGVYEQYF
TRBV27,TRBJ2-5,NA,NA,TGTGCCAGCAGTTTCCTTGGTTCCCCCCAAGAGACCCAGTACTTC,CASSFLGSPQETQYF
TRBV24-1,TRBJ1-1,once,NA,TGTGCCACCAGTGATTCCCGGAATTTGGGTGAAGCTTTCTTT,CATSDSRNLGEAFF
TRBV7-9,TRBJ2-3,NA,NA,TGTGCCAGCAGCCTCGACACAGATACGCAGTATTTT,CASSLDTDTQYF
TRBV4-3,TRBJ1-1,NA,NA,TGCGCCAGCAGCCAAGGTCGGCAGGGGAGGACTGAAGCTTTCTTT,CASSQGRQGRTEAFF
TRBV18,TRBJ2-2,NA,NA,TGTGCCAGCTCACCACCGAGGACCGGGGAGCTGTTTTTT,CASSPPRTGELFF
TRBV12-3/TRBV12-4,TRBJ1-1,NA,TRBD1,TGTGCCAGCAGTGACAGGGGAGGGCTGGCAGCTTTCTTT,CASSDRGGLAAFF
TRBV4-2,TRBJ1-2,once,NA,TGTGCCAGCAGCCAAGGCCAGGGAGTCTCCTATGGCTACACCTTC,CASSQGQGVSYGYTF
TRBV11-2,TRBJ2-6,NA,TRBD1,TGTGCCAGCAGCTTATGGAAAGGGGGACAGGGCCTGACTTTC,CASSLWKGGQGLTF
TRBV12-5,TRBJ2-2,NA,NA,TGTGCTAGTGGTTTCGGGCAAGTGAACACCGGGGAGCTGTTTTTT,CASGFGQVNTGELFF
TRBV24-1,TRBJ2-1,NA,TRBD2,TGTGCCACCAGTGACGTGATTGTAACTAGCGGGGGGGCTAATGAGCAGTTCTTC,CATSDVIVTSGGANEQFF
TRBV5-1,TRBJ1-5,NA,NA,TGCGCCAGCAGCTTGGTCCCAGGTGGTAGCAATCAGCCCCAGCATTTT,CASSLVPGGSNQPQHF
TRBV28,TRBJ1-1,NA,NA,TGTGCCAGCAGTTTATTCGTGGGAGCGGGTGACCCTGAAGCTTTCTTT,CASSLFVGAGDPEAFF
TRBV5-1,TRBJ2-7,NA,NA,TGCGCCAGCAGCTTCTTCGGGCTCCGTATCGAGCAGTACTTC,CASSFFGLRIEQYF
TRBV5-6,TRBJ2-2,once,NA,TGTGCCAGCAGCAAATTAACGGGACAACTAAACACCGGGGAGCTGTTTTTT,CASSKLTGQLNTGELFF
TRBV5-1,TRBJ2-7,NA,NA,TGCGCCAGCAGCTTCGCGATCAGCTCCTACGAGCAGTACTTC,CASSFAISSYEQYF
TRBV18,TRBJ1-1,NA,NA,TGCGCCAGCTCACCACCCCCAGGGACGAACACTGAAGCTTTCTTT,CASSPPPGTNTEAFF
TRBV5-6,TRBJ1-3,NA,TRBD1,TGTGCCAGCAGCGCGGGACAGGCTGGAAACACCATATATTTT,CASSAGQAGNTIYF
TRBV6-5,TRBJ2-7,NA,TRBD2,TGTGCCAGCAGTTACAAGGCGGGGGGGCCCCCCTACGAGCAGTACTTC,CASSYKAGGPPYEQYF